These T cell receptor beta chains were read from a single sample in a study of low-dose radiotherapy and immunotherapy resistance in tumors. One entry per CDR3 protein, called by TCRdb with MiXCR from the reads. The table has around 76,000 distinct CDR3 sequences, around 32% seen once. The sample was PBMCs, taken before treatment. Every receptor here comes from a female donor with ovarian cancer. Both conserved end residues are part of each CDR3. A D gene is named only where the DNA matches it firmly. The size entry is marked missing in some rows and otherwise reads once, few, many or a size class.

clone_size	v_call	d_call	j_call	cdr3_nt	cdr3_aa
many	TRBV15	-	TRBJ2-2	TGTGCCACCAGCAGGACCCCCCCCGGGGCGCCGGGCACCGGGGAGCTGTTTTTT	CATSRTPPGAPGTGELFF
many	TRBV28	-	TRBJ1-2	TGTGCCAGCAGTTTTGCATATGGCTACACCTTC	CASSFAYGYTF
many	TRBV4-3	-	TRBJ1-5	TGCGCCAGCAGCCAAGATTTCGATAGCAATCAGCCCCAGCATTTT	CASSQDFDSNQPQHF
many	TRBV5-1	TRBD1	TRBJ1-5	TGCGCCAGCAGCTTGGATGGCAGGGGGTCCAATCAGCCCCAGCATTTT	CASSLDGRGSNQPQHF
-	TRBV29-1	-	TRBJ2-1	TGCAGCGTAATCAGGTCAACTGAGCAGTTCTTC	CSVIRSTEQFF
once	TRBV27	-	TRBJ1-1	TGTGCCAGCAGTTTATGGGGGGGGCACACTGAAGCTTTCTTT	CASSLWGGHTEAFF
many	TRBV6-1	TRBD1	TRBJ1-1	TGTGCCAGCAGTACGGGACAGAGGAACACTGAAGCTTTCTTT	CASSTGQRNTEAFF
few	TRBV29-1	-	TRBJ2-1	TGCAGCGCCCCCCTGACCAGCCTTCACAATGAGCAGTTCTTC	CSAPLTSLHNEQFF
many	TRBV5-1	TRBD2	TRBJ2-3	TGCGCCAGCAGCTTGGCCAAAACTAGCGGGGATCAAGCAGATACGCAGTATTTT	CASSLAKTSGDQADTQYF
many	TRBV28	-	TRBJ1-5	TGTGCCAGCAGTTTAAGTTCCGGGGGTAGTAATCAGCCCCAGCATTTT	CASSLSSGGSNQPQHF
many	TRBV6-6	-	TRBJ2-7	TGTGCCAGCAGTCCCCGGGACTTATCCTACGAGCAGTACTTC	CASSPRDLSYEQYF
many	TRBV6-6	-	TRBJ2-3	TGTGCCAGCAGTTCGGGCCGAACTAGCACTAGCACAGATACGCAGTATTTT	CASSSGRTSTSTDTQYF
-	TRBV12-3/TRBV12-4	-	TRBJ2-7	TGTGCCAGCAGTACAAGGGGTCCCTCCTACGAGCAGTACTTC	CASSTRGPSYEQYF
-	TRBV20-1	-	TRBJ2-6	TGCAGTGCTAGAGTGGTTTCTGGGGCCAACGTCCTGACTTTC	CSARVVSGANVLTF
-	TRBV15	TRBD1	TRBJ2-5	TGTGCCACCAGCGGTTACAGGGGAGAGACCCAGTACTTC	CATSGYRGETQYF
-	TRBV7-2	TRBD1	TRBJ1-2	TGTGCCAGCAGCTCTACTACAGGGGTTGGCTACACCTTC	CASSSTTGVGYTF
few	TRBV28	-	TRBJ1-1	TGTGCCAGCAGTCCCCGGGTCCTCTCGGCTTTCTTT	CASSPRVLSAFF
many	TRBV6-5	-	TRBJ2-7	TGTGCCAGCAGTTCCCACGGACGGGACTACGAGCAGTACTTC	CASSSHGRDYEQYF
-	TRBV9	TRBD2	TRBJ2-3	TGTGCCACCAGTGATTTACCCAAGCGGGGGCACACAGATACGCAGTATTTT	CATSDLPKRGHTDTQYF
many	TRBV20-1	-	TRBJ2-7	TGCAGTGCTAGAGCAGGGATGAGCTACGAGCAGTACTTC	CSARAGMSYEQYF
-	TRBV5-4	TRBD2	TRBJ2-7	TGTGCCAGCAGGCTAGCGGGCCGGATCGACGAGCAGTACTTC	CASRLAGRIDEQYF
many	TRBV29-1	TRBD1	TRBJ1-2	TGCAGCGTTGAAACAGGGGGCTGGGGCTACACCTTC	CSVETGGWGYTF
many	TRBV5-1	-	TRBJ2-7	TGCGCCAGCAGAGAGGACCCGTCGATTCACGAGCAGTACTTC	CASREDPSIHEQYF
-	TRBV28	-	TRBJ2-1	TGTGCCAGCAGTTTATTGAGCGGTTCCTACAATGAGCAGTTCTTC	CASSLLSGSYNEQFF
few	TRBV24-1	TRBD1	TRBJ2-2	TGTGCCACCAGTGAAGCAGGGGGTGGAACCGGGGAGCTGTTTTTT	CATSEAGGGTGELFF
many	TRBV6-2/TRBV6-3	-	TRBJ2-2	TGTGCCAGCAGTCTTTCGCCGTTGTGGCGGACGAACACCGGGGAGCTGTTTTTT	CASSLSPLWRTNTGELFF
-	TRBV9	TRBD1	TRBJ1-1	TGTGCCAGCAGCGGGGGACAGGGCGGGACCACTGAAGCTTTCTTT	CASSGGQGGTTEAFF
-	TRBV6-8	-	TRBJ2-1	TGTGCCAGCGAGGGACGCGTCAACAATGAGCAGTTCTTC	CASEGRVNNEQFF
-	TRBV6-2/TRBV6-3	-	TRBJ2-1	TGTGCCAGCAGTACGAGGAGGGGTCGCAATGAGCAGTTCTTC	CASSTRRGRNEQFF